This passage covers 13 T cell receptor beta chains from one sample sequenced in a study of response to subunit inactivated influenza vaccine. Via MiXCR, TCRdb re-called the RT-PCR reads, giving one row per CDR3 protein. This sample has about 520,000 distinct CDR3 sequences; about 7.2% occur once, and the top ten carry about an eighth. The source was PBMCs from blood, collected roughly 24 months after vaccination. These receptors were collected from a man between 45 and 75 years old who received an inactivated influenza vaccine.

This clonotype appeared a few times. The rearrangement uses TRBV27 and TRBJ2-7, with D perhaps matching TRBD2 (5 bases). CDR3 length: 15 residues. Between the trimmed V and J ends, which lost 1 base and 2 bases, there was a span of 12 bases. Germline V gives CDR1 MNHEY, CDR2 SMNVEV (reference sequence). The CDR3 protein is CASSLYPAGTYEQYF. DNA of the CDR3: TGTGCCAGCAGTTTATACCCCGCCGGGACCTACGAGCAGTACTTC.

This clonotype was detected ten times or more. The chain carries TRBV7-2 and TRBJ2-5, with no clear D. Germline values: CDR1 SGHTA, CDR2 FQGNSA. V lost 1 base and J lost 5, with 8 bases in between. The length of the CDR3 is 13 residues. CDR3 loop: CASSLGETETQYF. Written as DNA, the CDR3 is TGTGCCAGCAGCTTAGGCGAAACGGAGACCCAGTACTTC.

This clonotype was picked up a small number of times. The chain uses TRBV3-1 and TRBJ1-1; 11 positions match TRBD1. J lost 5 bases, V lost 1 base, and 9 bases had no gene match. The CDR3 spans 17 residues. CDR1 and CDR2 from the germline V gene are LGHDT and YNNKEL (reference sequence). The CDR3 coding sequence is TGTGCCAGCAGCCAAGTTTCGGGACAGGGGGTGCGGACTGAAGCTTTCTTT. Translating gives CASSQVSGQGVRTEAFF.

This chain links TRBV6-2 or TRBV6-3 with TRBJ2-3, with a weak D call TRBD1 (5 bases). Trimming pared 7 bases from V and 5 bases from J, leaving 16 bases between. Germline CDR1 MNHEY, CDR2 SVGEGT. This CDR3 has 14 residues. Written as DNA, the CDR3 is TGTGCCAGCATCCCAAGCCCAGGGATAGATACGCAGTATTTT. Its protein product is CASIPSPGIDTQYF.

This clonotype was seen only a few times. This chain links TRBV25-1 with TRBJ2-5; TRBD2 aligns across 9 bases. With V trimmed by 6 bases and J by 1 base, 6 bases remained unmatched. The CDR3 runs 15 residues. Germline CDR1 reads MGHDK; CDR2 reads SYGVNS. The CDR3 is CASRKNSGGQETQYF. The CDR3, as DNA: TGTGCCAGCAGAAAGAATAGCGGGGGCCAAGAGACCCAGTACTTC.

V gene TRBV6-1 combines with J gene TRBJ1-1; maybe TRBD1 (5 bases). Between the trimmed V and J ends, which lost 6 bases and 0 bases, there was a span of 11 bases. Looked up from germline, CDR1 is MNHNS and CDR2 is SASEGT. The CDR3 spans 14 residues. CDR3 in amino acids: CASRLGVLNTEAFF. In nucleotides, the CDR3 is TGTGCCAGCAGATTGGGGGTTTTGAACACTGAAGCTTTCTTT.

Written as DNA, the CDR3 is TGCGCCAGCAGCCAAGAAGGCCTAGCGGGGGGCACAGATACGCAGTATTTT. This gives the protein CASSQEGLAGGTDTQYF. V is TRBV4-3 and J is TRBJ2-3, with 10 bases that match TRBD2. This CDR3 spans 17 amino acids. Looked up from germline, CDR1 is LGHNA and CDR2 is YSLEER. Unmatched junction bases numbered 4, after V lost 0 bases and J lost 1 base.

The chain recombines TRBV5-1 with TRBJ2-1; 13 nucleotides match TRBD2. The germline V gene encodes CDR1 SGHRS and CDR2 YFSETQ. The CDR3 totals 21 residues. The V gene end was trimmed by 1 base and the J gene end by 1 base; junction bases not matched to a gene: 14. CDR3 DNA: TGCGCCAGCAGCTTGCGACCACTAGCGGGGGGGTCCTTTCGGTCCTACAATGAGCAGTTCTTC. Its translation is CASSLRPLAGGSFRSYNEQFF. Full variable domain (remainder filled in from reference TRBV5-1 and TRBJ2-1): KAGVTQTPRYLIKTRGQQVTLSCSPISGHRSVSWYQQTPGQGLQFLFEYFSETQRNKGNFPGRFSGRQFSNSRSEMNVSTLELGDSALYLCASSLRPLAGGSFRSYNEQFFGPGTRLTVL.

The chain carries TRBV5-5 and TRBJ2-6; D not certain. CDR3 size: 16 residues. Germline CDR1 and CDR2: SGHKS and YYEKEE (reference sequence). V lost 4 bases, J lost 0 bases, and 11 bases lay in between. The CDR3 DNA is TGTGCCAGCAGCCCCCGGGCTTACTCTGGGGCCAACGTCCTGACTTTC. Protein product: CASSPRAYSGANVLTF. Filled out from reference TRBV5-5 and TRBJ2-6, the complete variable domain reads DAGVTQSPTHLIKTRGQQVTLRCSPISGHKSVSWYQQVLGQGPQFIFQYYEKEERGRGNFPDRFSARQFPNYSSELNVNALLLGDSALYLCASSPRAYSGANVLTFGAGSRLTVL.

This clonotype was observed a handful of times. This sequence joins TRBV4-3 and TRBJ2-1; TRBD1 or TRBD2 may be the D gene (5 bases each). CDR3 size: 13 residues. Germline values: CDR1 LGHNA, CDR2 YSLEER. Trimming removed 0 bases from V and 8 bases from J, with 8 bases in between. CDR3 region: CASSQDGDDEQFF. The CDR3 DNA sequence: TGCGCCAGCAGCCAAGATGGGGACGATGAGCAGTTCTTC.

This clonotype was detected ten times or more. CDR3 amino acids: CASSNVLTAGNTIYF. The CDR3 DNA sequence: TGTGCCAGCAGCAATGTACTTACGGCTGGAAACACCATATATTTT. This chain uses TRBV7-2 with TRBJ1-3; D uncertain. This CDR3 has 15 amino acids. Germline loops: CDR1 SGHTA, CDR2 FQGNSA. Trimming took off 5 bases at V and 2 bases at J, with 13 bases between the two ends.

In its sample, this clonotype was seen a few times. V is TRBV7-2 and J is TRBJ2-3, with 10 bases that match TRBD2. This CDR3 is 15 amino acids long. Trimming at V came to 5 bases and at J to 3 bases, leaving 5 bases not matched to a gene. Germline V gene data show CDR1 as SGHTA and CDR2 as FQGNSA. Written as DNA, the CDR3 is TGTGCCAGCAGCCCAGCGGGGGGGCCAACAGATACGCAGTATTTT. Its translation is CASSPAGGPTDTQYF.

V is TRBV11-2 and J is TRBJ2-7; the D is unclear. CDR1 and CDR2 from the germline V gene are SGHAT and FQNNGV. The CDR3 covers 14 residues. V lost 3 bases, J lost 3 bases, and 12 bases lay in between. The CDR3: CASSFSYRNYEQYF. CDR3 in DNA: TGTGCCAGCAGCTTTTCGTACAGAAACTACGAGCAGTACTTC.